This note documents a single TCR beta chain sequence. The antigen remains undetermined. The authors extracted RNA and reverse transcribed it into cDNA as the sequencing template. Profiled with immunoSEQ multiplex PCR; TCRdb holds only in-frame clones, not every one. In the table there are over 150,000 clones, more than 60% of which are singletons. The data were obtained in a study of CD8+ T cells in alopecia areata. Whole-study context: In an open-label trial, patients got 5 to 10 mg tofacitinib twice daily. Patients in the study were on tofacitinib for 6 to 18 months, then off it for 6 months. Broader study findings: Patients showed less clear TCR sequence sharing than mice, possibly partly because of HLA diversity. Lesional scalp, especially alopecia totalis/universalis, showed higher clonality than normal scalp.

This CDR3 spans 14 amino acids. The V end lost 0 bases, the J end lost 2 bases, and 10 bases lay between the germline ends. Germline CDR1 GTSNPN, CDR2 SVGIG (reference sequence). The chain has TRBV30 and TRBJ1-1, with D possibly TRBD1 on 5 matching bases. The receptor comes from a human donor with alopecia areata. The material was CD4+ T cells sorted from blood, obtained at week 0. CDR3 protein: CAWSVGGDNTEAFF. In DNA form, the CDR3 reads TGTGCCTGGAGTGTAGGAGGGGATAACACTGAAGCTTTCTTT.